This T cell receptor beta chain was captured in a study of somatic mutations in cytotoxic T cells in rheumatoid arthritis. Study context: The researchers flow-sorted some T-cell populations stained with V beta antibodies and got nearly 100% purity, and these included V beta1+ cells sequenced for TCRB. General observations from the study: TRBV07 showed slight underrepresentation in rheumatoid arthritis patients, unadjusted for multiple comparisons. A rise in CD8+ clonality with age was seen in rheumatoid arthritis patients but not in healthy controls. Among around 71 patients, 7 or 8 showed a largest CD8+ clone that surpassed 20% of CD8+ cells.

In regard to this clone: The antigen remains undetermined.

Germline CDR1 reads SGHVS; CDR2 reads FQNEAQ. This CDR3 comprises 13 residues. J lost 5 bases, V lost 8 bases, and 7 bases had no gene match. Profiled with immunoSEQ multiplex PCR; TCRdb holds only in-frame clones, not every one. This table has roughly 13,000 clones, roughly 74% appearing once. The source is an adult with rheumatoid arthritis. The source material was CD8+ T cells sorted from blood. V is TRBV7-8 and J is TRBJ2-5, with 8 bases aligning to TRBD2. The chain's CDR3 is CASPGGESETQYF. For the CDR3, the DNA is TGTGCCAGCCCCGGGGGGGAGTCGGAGACCCAGTACTTC.